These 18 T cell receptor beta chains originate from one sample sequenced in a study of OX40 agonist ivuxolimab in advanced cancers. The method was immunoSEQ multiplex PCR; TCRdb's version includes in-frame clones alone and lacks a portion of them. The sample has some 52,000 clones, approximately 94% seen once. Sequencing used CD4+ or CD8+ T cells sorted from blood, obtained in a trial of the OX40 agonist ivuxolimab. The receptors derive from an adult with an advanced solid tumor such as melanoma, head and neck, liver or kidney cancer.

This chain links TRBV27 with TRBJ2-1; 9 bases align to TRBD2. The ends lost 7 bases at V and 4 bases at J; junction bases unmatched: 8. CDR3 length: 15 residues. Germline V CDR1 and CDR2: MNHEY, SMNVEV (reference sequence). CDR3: CASKSRSGGYNEQFF. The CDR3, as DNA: TGTGCCAGCAAAAGCAGGAGCGGGGGGTACAATGAGCAGTTCTTC.

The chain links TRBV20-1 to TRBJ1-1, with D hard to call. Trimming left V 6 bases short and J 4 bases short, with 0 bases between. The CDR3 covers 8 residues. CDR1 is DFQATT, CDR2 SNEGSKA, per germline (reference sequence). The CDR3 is CSATEAFF. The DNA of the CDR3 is TGCAGTGCCACTGAAGCTTTCTTT.

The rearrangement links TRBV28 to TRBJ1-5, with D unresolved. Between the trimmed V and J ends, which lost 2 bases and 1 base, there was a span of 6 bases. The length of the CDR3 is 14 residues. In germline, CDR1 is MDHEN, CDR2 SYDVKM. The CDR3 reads CASSLLQSNQPQHF. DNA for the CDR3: TGTGCCAGCAGTTTACTACAGAGCAATCAGCCCCAGCATTTT.

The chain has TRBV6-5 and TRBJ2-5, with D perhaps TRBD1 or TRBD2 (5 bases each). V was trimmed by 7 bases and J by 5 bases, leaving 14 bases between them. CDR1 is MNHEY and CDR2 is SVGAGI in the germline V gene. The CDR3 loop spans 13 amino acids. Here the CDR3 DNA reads TGTGCCAGCACCGTCGGGGCCAGGGAGACCCAGTACTTC. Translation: CASTVGARETQYF.

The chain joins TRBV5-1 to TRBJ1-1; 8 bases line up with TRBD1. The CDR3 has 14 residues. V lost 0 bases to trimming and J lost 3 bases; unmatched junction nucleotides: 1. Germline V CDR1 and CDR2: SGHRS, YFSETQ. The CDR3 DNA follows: TGCGCCAGCAGCTTGGGACAGGGGTACACTGAAGCTTTCTTT. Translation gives CASSLGQGYTEAFF.

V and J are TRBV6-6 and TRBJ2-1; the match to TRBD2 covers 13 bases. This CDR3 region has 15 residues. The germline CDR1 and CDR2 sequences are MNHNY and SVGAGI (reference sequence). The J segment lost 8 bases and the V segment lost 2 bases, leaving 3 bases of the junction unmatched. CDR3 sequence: CASSYRGLAGDEQFF. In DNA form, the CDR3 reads TGTGCCAGCAGTTACCGCGGACTAGCGGGAGATGAGCAGTTCTTC.

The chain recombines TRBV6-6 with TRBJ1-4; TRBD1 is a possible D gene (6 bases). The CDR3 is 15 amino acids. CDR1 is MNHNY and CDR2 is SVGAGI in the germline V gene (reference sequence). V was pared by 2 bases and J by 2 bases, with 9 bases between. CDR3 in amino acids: CASSYGGPTNEKLFF. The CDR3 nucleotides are TGTGCCAGCAGTTACGGGGGGCCGACTAATGAAAAACTGTTTTTT.

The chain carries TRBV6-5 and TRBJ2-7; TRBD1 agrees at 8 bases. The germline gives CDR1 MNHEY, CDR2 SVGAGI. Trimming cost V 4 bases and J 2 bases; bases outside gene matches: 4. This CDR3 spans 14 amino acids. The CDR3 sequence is CASSFGQGTYEQYF. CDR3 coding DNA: TGTGCCAGCAGTTTCGGACAGGGAACCTACGAGCAGTACTTC.

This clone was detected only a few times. In DNA form, the CDR3 reads TGTGCCAGCAGCGTAGAGGGGGACAGTGCCTACGAGCAGTACTTC. The encoded protein is CASSVEGDSAYEQYF. The chain carries TRBV9 and TRBJ2-7; 7 positions agree with TRBD1. Germline V CDR1 and CDR2: SGDLS, YYNGEE. V lost 0 bases to trimming and J lost 2 bases; unmatched junction nucleotides: 5. This CDR3 contains 15 residues.

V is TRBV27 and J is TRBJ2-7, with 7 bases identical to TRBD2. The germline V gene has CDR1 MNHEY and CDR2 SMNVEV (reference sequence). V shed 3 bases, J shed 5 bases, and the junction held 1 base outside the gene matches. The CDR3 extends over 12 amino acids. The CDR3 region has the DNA TGTGCCAGCAGTTTTGGGGGGGACGAGCAGTACTTC. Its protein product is CASSFGGDEQYF.

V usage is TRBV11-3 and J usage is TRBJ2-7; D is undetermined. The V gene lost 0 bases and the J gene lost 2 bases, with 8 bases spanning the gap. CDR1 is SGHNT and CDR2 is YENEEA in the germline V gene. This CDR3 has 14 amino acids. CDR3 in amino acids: CASSLEPRTYEQYF. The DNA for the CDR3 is TGTGCCAGCAGCTTAGAGCCCAGAACCTACGAGCAGTACTTC.

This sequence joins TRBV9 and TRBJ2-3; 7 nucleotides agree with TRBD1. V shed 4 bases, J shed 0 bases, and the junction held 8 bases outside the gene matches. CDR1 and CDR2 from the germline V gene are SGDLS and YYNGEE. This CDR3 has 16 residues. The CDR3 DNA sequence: TGTGCCAGCAGCCCACGACAGGGAGCTAGCACAGATACGCAGTATTTT. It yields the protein CASSPRQGASTDTQYF.

The CDR3 bases are TGTGCCAGCAGCCAGGGCCGTTATAGCAATCAGCCCCAGCATTTT. Translation: CASSQGRYSNQPQHF. The chain has TRBV11-2 and TRBJ1-5; D possibly corresponds to TRBD1 (5 bases). Trimming cost V 5 bases and J 0 bases, with 11 bases left between them. The CDR3 loop spans 15 amino acids. Per the germline V gene, CDR1 is SGHAT and CDR2 is FQNNGV.

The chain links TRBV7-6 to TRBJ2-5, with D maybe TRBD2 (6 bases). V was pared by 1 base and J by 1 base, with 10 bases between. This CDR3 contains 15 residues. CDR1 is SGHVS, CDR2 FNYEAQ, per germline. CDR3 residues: CASSLVGGTQETQYF. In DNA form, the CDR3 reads TGTGCCAGCAGCTTAGTTGGCGGGACCCAAGAGACCCAGTACTTC.

CDR3 DNA sequence: TGTGCCAGCAGTCTGGACAGTTGGACTGAAGCTTTCTTT. Translated, it gives CASSLDSWTEAFF. The chain carries TRBV2 and TRBJ1-1, with D tentatively TRBD1 (6 bases). The length of the CDR3 is 13 residues. Germline lookup yields CDR1 SNHLY and CDR2 FYNNEI. Trimming removed 5 bases at V and 5 bases at J, with 12 bases between.

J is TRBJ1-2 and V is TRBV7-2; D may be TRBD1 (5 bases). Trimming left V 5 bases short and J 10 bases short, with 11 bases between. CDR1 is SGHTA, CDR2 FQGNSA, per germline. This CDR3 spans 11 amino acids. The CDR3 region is CASSQGWDYTF. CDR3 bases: TGTGCCAGCAGCCAGGGATGGGACTACACCTTC.

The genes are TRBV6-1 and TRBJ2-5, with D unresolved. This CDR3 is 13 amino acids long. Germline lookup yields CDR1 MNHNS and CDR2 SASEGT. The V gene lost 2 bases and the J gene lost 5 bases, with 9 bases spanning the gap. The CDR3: CASSERVPETQYF. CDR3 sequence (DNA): TGTGCCAGCAGTGAACGGGTCCCGGAGACCCAGTACTTC.

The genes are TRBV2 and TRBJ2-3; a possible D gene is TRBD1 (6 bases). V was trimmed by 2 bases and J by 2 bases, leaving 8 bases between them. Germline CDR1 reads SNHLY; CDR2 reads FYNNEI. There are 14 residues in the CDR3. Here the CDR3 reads CASSERTDTDTQYF. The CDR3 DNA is TGTGCCAGCAGTGAACGGACAGACACAGATACGCAGTATTTT.